Shown below are 26 T cell receptor beta chains from a single sample sequenced in a study of blood T cell repertoires in COVID-19 (dated by TCRdb to the early 2020s). The library relied on the immunoSEQ multiplex PCR assay. TCRdb provides this immuneACCESS table in a form limited to in-frame rearrangements. Some clones are lacking; in checked studies, under half of them reflect an unresolved V gene, and why the rest are absent is not known. A total of about 16,000 clones appear in this sample, approximately 85% of them only once. Less than 25% of the sample is taken by the ten largest. The sequenced sample consisted of peripheral blood. The receptors were sampled from a man at least 80 years old with active COVID-19.

This rearrangement joins TRBV4-3 to TRBJ2-7, with D perhaps TRBD1 (5 bases). The germline gives CDR1 LGHNA, CDR2 YSLEER. This CDR3 contains 15 residues. V shed 0 bases and J shed 0 bases, with 9 bases lying between them. CDR3 DNA: TGCGCCAGCAGCCAAGATCAAAGGGGCTCCTACGAGCAGTACTTC. Its protein is CASSQDQRGSYEQYF.

The J gene is TRBJ1-1, the V gene TRBV2; D is perhaps TRBD1 (6 bases). The CDR3 runs 13 residues. Germline V gives CDR1 SNHLY, CDR2 FYNNEI. Trimming left V 5 bases short and J 11 bases short, with 18 bases between. The CDR3 nucleotides are TGTGCCAGCAGTACGGACAGCGTAACGTTGGCTTTCTTT. It specifies CASSTDSVTLAFF.

The chain carries TRBV5-4 and TRBJ2-1; D may be TRBD1 (5 bases). V was clipped by 2 bases and J by 0 bases, with 9 bases between them. CDR1 and CDR2 (germline): SGHNT, YYREEE (reference sequence). The CDR3 is made up of 15 amino acids. The CDR3 spells CASSFGADSYNEQFF. The DNA for the CDR3 is TGTGCCAGCAGCTTTGGGGCGGACTCCTACAATGAGCAGTTCTTC.

This clone occurred once. The chain is built from TRBV5-6 and TRBJ1-2, with 8 bases fitting TRBD1. The CDR3 extends over 14 amino acids. The V segment lost 0 bases and the J segment 4 bases; nucleotides outside the gene matches: 2. Germline values: CDR1 SGHDT, CDR2 YYEEEE. CDR3 sequence: CASSLGTGPYGYTF. In nucleotides, the CDR3 is TGTGCCAGCAGCTTGGGGACAGGGCCCTATGGCTACACCTTC.

This clone has more than one count but fewer than ten. The genes are TRBV12-3 or TRBV12-4 and TRBJ2-7; D gene uncertain. V lost 2 bases, J lost 1 base, and 6 bases lay in between. The CDR3 totals 13 residues. This CDR3 reads CASSLFVSYEQYF. CDR3 sequence (DNA): TGTGCCAGCAGTTTATTCGTTTCCTACGAGCAGTACTTC.

V gene TRBV30 combines with J gene TRBJ1-1, with D perhaps matching TRBD1 (6 bases). The CDR3 contains 14 residues. V dropped 3 bases and J dropped 0 bases, with 11 bases sitting between them. CDR1 and CDR2 from the germline V gene are GTSNPN and SVGIG (reference sequence). The CDR3 here is CAWSSGTLNTEAFF. The CDR3 DNA sequence: TGTGCCTGGAGCTCCGGGACACTGAACACTGAAGCTTTCTTT. Variable domain in full (rest from reference TRBV30 and TRBJ1-1): SQTIHQWPATLVQPVGSPLSLECTVEGTSNPNLYWYRQAAGRGLQLLFYSVGIGQISSEVPQNLSASRPQDRQFILSSKKLLLSDSGFYLCAWSSGTLNTEAFFGQGTRLTVV.

The rearrangement uses TRBV29-1 and TRBJ2-5; 13 bases map to TRBD2. Germline lookup yields CDR1 SQVTM and CDR2 ANQGSEA. This CDR3 is built from 15 residues. The J segment lost 1 base and the V segment lost 2 bases, leaving 1 base of the junction unmatched. CDR3 sequence (DNA): TGCAGCGTTGAACGGACTAGCGGGAGCCAAGAGACCCAGTACTTC. As protein: CSVERTSGSQETQYF.

The chain employs TRBV12-3 or TRBV12-4 and TRBJ2-4, with 10 bases fitting TRBD2. Trimming took 7 bases from V and 7 from J; bases not matched to a gene: 4. The CDR3 has 13 residues. The CDR3 coding sequence is TGTGCCAGCAACGTGGGACTAGCGAACATTCAGTACTTC. Translation: CASNVGLANIQYF.

J is TRBJ2-3 and V is TRBV3-1 (or the pseudogene TRBV3-2); 12 nucleotides line up with TRBD2. The CDR3 extends over 16 amino acids. Germline CDR1 LGHDT, CDR2 YNNKEL (reference sequence). V lost 3 bases and J lost 7; bases outside the gene matches: 8. The CDR3 sequence is CASSQRTGLAGNTQYF. For the CDR3, the DNA is TGTGCCAGCAGCCAGAGGACAGGACTAGCGGGGAATACGCAGTATTTT.

The genes are TRBV19 and TRBJ1-2; D perhaps matches TRBD1 (5 bases). The CDR3 length is 17 residues. Trimming removed 3 bases from V and 7 bases from J, with 24 bases in between. Germline CDR1 reads LNHDA; CDR2 reads SQIVND (reference sequence). The CDR3 DNA reads TGTGCCAGTAGTATGTCAGCGTGGGGCATATCGAAGTCTGGCTACACCTTC. Its protein product is CASSMSAWGISKSGYTF.

The chain couples TRBV6-5 to TRBJ2-2; D is uncertain. Trimming removed 0 bases from V and 2 bases from J, with 7 bases in between. This CDR3 contains 15 residues. The germline CDR1 and CDR2 sequences are MNHEY and SVGAGI. This CDR3 is CASSYSISNTGELFF. For the CDR3, the DNA is TGTGCCAGCAGTTACTCTATCAGTAACACCGGGGAGCTGTTTTTT.

V is TRBV19 and J is TRBJ2-2; 9 bases align to TRBD1. V shed 9 bases and J 4 bases; nucleotides not matched to a gene: 6. The CDR3 extends over 14 amino acids. The V gene's germline CDR1 is LNHDA and CDR2 SQIVND (reference sequence). The CDR3 DNA sequence: TGTGCCAGCTCGACAGGGGGGCCCACCGGGGAGCTGTTTTTT. As protein: CASSTGGPTGELFF.

CDR3 DNA: TGTGCCATCAGTGCAACTGGGACAGGGGGTGACGAGCAGTACTTC. Protein sequence: CAISATGTGGDEQYF. V usage is TRBV10-3 and J usage is TRBJ2-7; the match to TRBD1 covers 11 bases. The ends lost 4 bases at V and 5 bases at J; junction bases unmatched: 7. CDR3 length: 15 amino acids. The germline CDR1 and CDR2 sequences are ENHRY and SYGVKD.

The rearrangement joins TRBV3-1 (or the pseudogene TRBV3-2) to TRBJ2-4; 8 nucleotides match TRBD1. Per germline, CDR1 LGHDT and CDR2 YNNKEL (reference sequence). The CDR3 extends over 13 amino acids. The V gene end was trimmed by 0 bases and the J gene end by 8 bases; junction bases not matched to a gene: 0. As DNA, the CDR3 is TGTGCCAGCAGCCAAGAACAGGGGGACATTCAGTACTTC. This translates into CASSQEQGDIQYF.

The chain employs TRBV15 and TRBJ1-4; D is uncertain. V lost 1 base, J lost 0 bases, and 3 bases lay in between. Germline values: CDR1 LNHNV, CDR2 YYDKDF (reference sequence). The CDR3 has 14 residues. CDR3 sequence: CATSRVSTNEKLFF. The CDR3 DNA is TGTGCCACCAGCAGAGTATCAACTAATGAAAAACTGTTTTTT.

This sequence joins TRBV25-1 and TRBJ2-7, with TRBD1 as a possible D gene (5 bases). Germline V gene lookup returns CDR1 MGHDK and CDR2 SYGVNS. The CDR3 contains 15 residues. Between the trimmed V and J ends, which lost 10 bases and 6 bases, there was a span of 25 bases. The CDR3 DNA reads TGTGCCACCCAAGGCGCAGGGCGGAAGGTAGTCGAGCAGTACTTC. This codes for CATQGAGRKVVEQYF.

By share, this clone counts as medium-sized. The rearrangement joins TRBV30 to TRBJ2-1, with D perhaps matching TRBD2 (7 bases). This CDR3 has 13 residues. Germline values: CDR1 GTSNPN, CDR2 SVGIG (reference sequence). Trimming cost V 4 bases and J 5 bases, with 12 bases left between them. CDR3 residues: CAWTEGGDNEQFF. DNA of the CDR3: TGTGCCTGGACTGAAGGGGGGGACAATGAGCAGTTCTTC.

The rearrangement joins TRBV19 to TRBJ2-3, with 10 bases that match TRBD2. Per the germline V gene, CDR1 is LNHDA and CDR2 is SQIVND (reference sequence). This CDR3 is built from 14 residues. V shed 4 bases and J 6 bases; nucleotides not matched to a gene: 4. Written as DNA, the CDR3 is TGTGCCAGTAGTAGGCCTAGCGGGAGTGATACGCAGTATTTT. It encodes CASSRPSGSDTQYF.

The chain uses TRBV10-3 and TRBJ2-2; 8 bases align to TRBD1. After removal of 2 bases from V and 2 bases from J, the junction contained 10 bases not matched to a gene. The CDR3 consists of 18 residues. CDR1 and CDR2 from the germline V gene are ENHRY and SYGVKD. The CDR3 loop reads CAISEVGKTGDNTGELFF. The DNA for the CDR3 is TGTGCCATCAGTGAGGTTGGGAAGACAGGGGACAACACCGGGGAGCTGTTTTTT.

The V call is TRBV7-2, the J call TRBJ1-4, with 7 bases that match TRBD1. With 5 bases clipped from V and 10 bases from J, the junction kept 10 bases outside the gene matches. Germline V gene lookup returns CDR1 SGHTA and CDR2 FQGNSA. The length of the CDR3 is 14 residues. The CDR3 spells CASSPGGTGGKLFF. CDR3 nucleotides: TGTGCCAGCAGCCCAGGGGGTACCGGGGGAAAACTGTTTTTT. The whole variable domain, remainder taken from reference TRBV7-2 and TRBJ1-4, is GAGVSQSPSNKVTEKGKDVELRCDPISGHTALYWYRQSLGQGLEFLIYFQGNSAPDKSGLPSDRFSAERTGGSVSTLTIQRTQQEDSAVYLCASSPGGTGGKLFFGSGTQLSVL.

The chain carries TRBV24-1 and TRBJ2-7; no definite D call. Germline-derived CDR1 and CDR2 are KGHDR and SFDVKD. Trimming took 2 bases from V and 5 from J, leaving 12 bases between them. The CDR3 runs 14 residues. For the CDR3, the DNA is TGTGCCACCAGTGATTCCGCGAGTATAGACGAGCAGTACTTC. It yields the protein CATSDSASIDEQYF.

This clone has more than one count but fewer than ten. The chain employs TRBV18 and TRBJ2-1; TRBD2 matches at 12 bases. Per the germline V gene, CDR1 is KGHSH and CDR2 is LQKENI. With 3 bases clipped from V and 3 bases from J, the junction kept 15 bases outside the gene matches. CDR3 length equals 20 residues. CDR3 nucleotides: TGTGCCAGCTCACCTAAGCAGCAATCCCTAGCGGGAGGGCACTACAATGAGCAGTTCTTC. It codes for CASSPKQQSLAGGHYNEQFF.

This chain joins TRBV24-1 and TRBJ2-3; weak D call: TRBD1 (5 bases). Trimming removed 5 bases at V and 7 bases at J, with 9 bases between. Per germline, CDR1 KGHDR and CDR2 SFDVKD. The CDR3 length is 12 residues. The CDR3 loop reads CATSGQGYTQYF. The CDR3 DNA reads as TGTGCCACCAGTGGTCAGGGCTATACGCAGTATTTT.

The rearrangement links TRBV7-8 to TRBJ2-7; 7 nucleotides align to TRBD1. The CDR3 is 13 residues long. The trim removed 4 bases at V and 1 base at J, leaving 1 base unmatched. CDR1 and CDR2 (germline): SGHVS, FQNEAQ. Written as DNA, the CDR3 is TGTGCCAGCAGCTGGGGACAGTCCTACGAGCAGTACTTC. Residues: CASSWGQSYEQYF.

The chain employs TRBV20-1 and TRBJ2-7; possible D gene TRBD1, 6 bases. This CDR3 comprises 11 residues. V lost 6 bases and J lost 3, with 9 bases in between. Germline V gene data show CDR1 as DFQATT and CDR2 as SNEGSKA (reference sequence). The DNA of the CDR3 is TGCAGTGCCGCGACAGGCTACGAGCAGTACTTC. It translates to CSAATGYEQYF.

This clone was counted once. The rearrangement joins TRBV7-7 to TRBJ2-1; 8 bases fit TRBD2. The CDR3 contains 16 residues. V lost 2 bases to trimming and J lost 4 bases; unmatched junction nucleotides: 7. CDR1 SSHAT and CDR2 FNYEAQ come from the germline V gene (reference sequence). CDR3 sequence: CASSLYGAGEYNEQFF. The CDR3 region has the DNA TGTGCCAGCAGCTTATATGGAGCGGGGGAATACAATGAGCAGTTCTTC.